Below are 20 T cell receptor beta chains sequenced from a single sample in a study of blood T cell repertoires in COVID-19. Here immunoSEQ multiplex PCR was the method, and the copy in TCRdb shows in-frame clones only, minus some. The sample shows 150,000 or so clones, roughly 80% of them seen only once. The sample consisted of peripheral blood. The source of these receptors is a woman aged 80 or over with acute or convalescent COVID-19.

The chain carries TRBV19 and TRBJ1-4; D is unresolved. V shed 7 bases and J shed 6 bases, with 18 bases lying between them. This CDR3 spans 15 amino acids. Germline V gene sequence: CDR1 LNHDA, CDR2 SQIVND (reference sequence). The DNA of the CDR3 is TGTGCCAGTATGAGGAGGGTGAGCTGGGATGAAAAACTGTTTTTT. Translated, it gives CASMRRVSWDEKLFF. The full variable domain, rest sourced from reference TRBV19 and TRBJ1-4, is DGGITQSPKYLFRKEGQNVTLSCEQNLNHDAMYWYRQDPGQGLRLIYYSQIVNDFQKGDIAEGYSVSREKKESFPLTVTSAQKNPTAFYLCASMRRVSWDEKLFFGSGTQLSVL.

J is TRBJ2-7 and V is TRBV7-2; maybe TRBD1 (6 bases). V lost 5 bases, J lost 5 bases, and 16 bases lay in between. Germline V gene lookup returns CDR1 SGHTA and CDR2 FQGNSA. The CDR3 loop spans 14 amino acids. The chain's CDR3 is CASSPAWTVNEQYF. The CDR3 nucleotides read TGTGCCAGCAGCCCGGCCTGGACAGTAAACGAGCAGTACTTC.

This clone was detected a few times. This chain connects TRBV12-5 to TRBJ2-2; 7 bases map to TRBD1. V lost 0 bases to trimming and J lost 3 bases; unmatched junction nucleotides: 1. This CDR3 spans 15 amino acids. Germline V CDR1 and CDR2: LGHNT, FRNRAP. CDR3 DNA: TGTGCTAGTGGTTTGGTAGGGGGCTACACCGGGGAGCTGTTTTTT. Translating gives CASGLVGGYTGELFF.

The J gene is TRBJ2-7, the V gene TRBV6-6; 10 bases are shared with TRBD2. The CDR3 contains 15 residues. Germline V gene lookup returns CDR1 MNHNY and CDR2 SVGAGI (reference sequence). J gave up 4 bases and V 0 bases, and 3 bases lay outside the gene matches. The DNA for the CDR3 is TGTGCCAGCAGTTACTCGCCTAGCGGGAGTTACGAGCAGTACTTC. Its protein product is CASSYSPSGSYEQYF.

V is TRBV4-3 and J is TRBJ2-5; 7 bases are a match to TRBD2. V lost 1 base and J lost 4; bases outside the gene matches: 3. Germline-derived CDR1 and CDR2 are LGHNA and YSLEER. This CDR3 spans 14 amino acids. The CDR3 is CASSQGEGGETQYF. CDR3 in DNA: TGCGCCAGCAGCCAAGGGGAGGGTGGAGAGACCCAGTACTTC.

Here the CDR3 reads CASHGGLSSYNEQFF. CDR3 coding DNA: TGTGCCAGCCATGGAGGGCTCAGCTCCTACAATGAGCAGTTCTTC. This chain connects TRBV6-5 to TRBJ2-1, with a tentative D call TRBD2 (6 bases). V was trimmed by 8 bases and J by 0 bases, leaving 14 bases between them. This CDR3 has 15 amino acids. Germline-derived CDR1 and CDR2 are MNHEY and SVGAGI.

The chain has TRBV10-3 and TRBJ2-1, with 9 bases aligning to TRBD2. Trimming took 8 bases from V and 4 from J; bases not matched to a gene: 9. This CDR3 has 15 residues. In germline, CDR1 is ENHRY, CDR2 SYGVKD. The CDR3 region is CAIGRSGGPYNEQFF. CDR3 bases: TGTGCCATCGGTAGGAGCGGGGGGCCGTACAATGAGCAGTTCTTC.

The chain recombines TRBV5-5 with TRBJ2-7; unclear D gene. Germline CDR1 reads SGHKS; CDR2 reads YYEKEE (reference sequence). CDR3 length: 15 residues. V was trimmed by 0 bases and J by 5 bases, leaving 15 bases between them. The DNA for the CDR3 is TGTGCCAGCAGCTTGGAACGCAGAAGTCGTAACGAGCAGTACTTC. Amino acids: CASSLERRSRNEQYF.

The chain couples TRBV19 to TRBJ2-3; 11 bases align to TRBD1. Per the germline V gene, CDR1 is LNHDA and CDR2 is SQIVND (reference sequence). V was clipped by 9 bases and J by 4 bases; unmatched bases: 6. The CDR3 is 14 residues long. CDR3 DNA: TGTGCCAGCGGAGGGGACAGGGGGGCAGATACGCAGTATTTT. It codes for CASGGDRGADTQYF. The entire variable domain, with the rest obtained from reference TRBV19 and TRBJ2-3, is as follows: DGGITQSPKYLFRKEGQNVTLSCEQNLNHDAMYWYRQDPGQGLRLIYYSQIVNDFQKGDIAEGYSVSREKKESFPLTVTSAQKNPTAFYLCASGGDRGADTQYFGPGTRLTVL.

The chain has TRBV10-3 and TRBJ2-1, with D possibly matching TRBD2 (6 bases). Germline CDR1 reads ENHRY; CDR2 reads SYGVKD. Trimming removed 6 bases from V and 6 bases from J, with 15 bases in between. The CDR3 loop spans 14 amino acids. CDR3 nucleotides: TGTGCCATCAGGAGTAGCGGAGCGGGCAATGAGCAGTTCTTC. Its protein is CAIRSSGAGNEQFF.

J is TRBJ2-3 and V is TRBV10-3, with TRBD2 identical over 9 bases. Germline V gene lookup returns CDR1 ENHRY and CDR2 SYGVKD. The CDR3 spans 17 residues. Trimming cost V 0 bases and J 5 bases; bases outside gene matches: 9. For the CDR3, the DNA is TGTGCCATCAGTGAGTCCCCTGGCGGGGGGGCCAAAGATACGCAGTATTTT. This translates into CAISESPGGGAKDTQYF.

This sequence joins TRBV7-2 and TRBJ2-7; D ambiguous. CDR1 SGHTA and CDR2 FQGNSA come from the germline V gene. Trimming removed 1 base at V and 6 bases at J, with 13 bases between. There are 14 residues in the CDR3. CDR3 sequence reads: CASSLELALREQYF. CDR3 in DNA: TGTGCCAGCAGCTTAGAGTTAGCCCTCCGCGAGCAGTACTTC.

The chain carries TRBV5-1 and TRBJ1-2, with TRBD1 as a possible D gene (6 bases). V lost 4 bases and J lost 1, with 14 bases in between. The CDR3 is made up of 15 amino acids. CDR1 SGHRS and CDR2 YFSETQ come from the germline V gene. CDR3 in amino acids: CASSPGHRDNYGYTF. The CDR3 DNA sequence: TGCGCCAGCAGCCCCGGTCACAGGGATAACTATGGCTACACCTTC.

This clone was counted only a few times. The chain links TRBV19 to TRBJ1-5, with D unresolved. Germline CDR1 is LNHDA and CDR2 is SQIVND (reference sequence). CDR3 size: 14 residues. The V end lost 3 bases, the J end lost 2 bases, and 8 bases lay between the germline ends. The CDR3 bases are TGTGCCAGTAGTATGGCGGGCGGCAATCAGCCCCAGCATTTT. It encodes CASSMAGGNQPQHF.

V is TRBV7-2 and J is TRBJ1-3; 11 bases line up with TRBD1. From germline, CDR1 is SGHTA and CDR2 FQGNSA. Germline trimming cut 3 bases from V and 4 bases from J; bases unmatched to any gene: 11. CDR3 length equals 18 residues. In DNA form, the CDR3 reads TGTGCCAGCAGCTTCCAACCGGACAGGGGGCGATCAGGAAACACCATATATTTT. This codes for CASSFQPDRGRSGNTIYF. Drawing the rest from reference TRBV7-2 and TRBJ1-3, the complete variable domain is GAGVSQSPSNKVTEKGKDVELRCDPISGHTALYWYRQSLGQGLEFLIYFQGNSAPDKSGLPSDRFSAERTGGSVSTLTIQRTQQEDSAVYLCASSFQPDRGRSGNTIYFGEGSWLTVV.

The rearrangement links TRBV30 to TRBJ2-3, with no clear D. Trimming removed 0 bases from V and 2 bases from J, with 12 bases in between. CDR3 length: 15 amino acids. Germline loops: CDR1 GTSNPN, CDR2 SVGIG (reference sequence). Written as DNA, the CDR3 is TGTGCCTGGAGTGTAAAGCCAGGAATCACAGATACGCAGTATTTT. Protein sequence: CAWSVKPGITDTQYF. The variable domain in full, with the rest retrieved from reference TRBV30 and TRBJ2-3, is SQTIHQWPATLVQPVGSPLSLECTVEGTSNPNLYWYRQAAGRGLQLLFYSVGIGQISSEVPQNLSASRPQDRQFILSSKKLLLSDSGFYLCAWSVKPGITDTQYFGPGTRLTVL.

The chain combines TRBV11-2 with TRBJ1-1; 7 bases line up with TRBD1. Germline-derived CDR1 and CDR2 are SGHAT and FQNNGV. This CDR3 region has 14 residues. J lost 5 bases, V lost 5 bases, and 8 bases had no gene match. The CDR3 reads CASSPHRGLTEAFF. In nucleotides, the CDR3 is TGTGCCAGCAGCCCCCACAGGGGATTAACTGAAGCTTTCTTT.

This clone occurred once. The chain carries TRBV4-3 and TRBJ2-3, with 7 bases matching TRBD2. CDR1 and CDR2 (germline): LGHNA, YSLEER. Trimming cost V 4 bases and J 1 base; bases outside gene matches: 8. The CDR3 consists of 16 residues. CDR3 DNA: TGCGCCAGCAGCCCCTCTTTGGGGGGGGGCACAGATACGCAGTATTTT. As protein: CASSPSLGGGTDTQYF.

The V and J genes are TRBV30 and TRBJ1-1; the match to TRBD1 covers 10 bases. The V gene end was trimmed by 3 bases and the J gene end by 3 bases; junction bases not matched to a gene: 7. The CDR3 has 15 residues. CDR1 and CDR2 from the germline V gene are GTSNPN and SVGIG (reference sequence). CDR3 in DNA: TGTGCCTGGAGACCGGGACAGGGGTTTTACACTGAAGCTTTCTTT. It specifies CAWRPGQGFYTEAFF.

This clone has just one count. The V and J genes are TRBV18 and TRBJ2-4; D not certain. V lost 0 bases and J lost 3, with 12 bases in between. CDR3 size: 16 residues. CDR1 is KGHSH and CDR2 is LQKENI in the germline V gene. This CDR3 is CASSPPREYGKNIQYF. The CDR3 DNA reads as TGTGCCAGCTCACCACCGCGCGAGTACGGCAAAAACATTCAGTACTTC.